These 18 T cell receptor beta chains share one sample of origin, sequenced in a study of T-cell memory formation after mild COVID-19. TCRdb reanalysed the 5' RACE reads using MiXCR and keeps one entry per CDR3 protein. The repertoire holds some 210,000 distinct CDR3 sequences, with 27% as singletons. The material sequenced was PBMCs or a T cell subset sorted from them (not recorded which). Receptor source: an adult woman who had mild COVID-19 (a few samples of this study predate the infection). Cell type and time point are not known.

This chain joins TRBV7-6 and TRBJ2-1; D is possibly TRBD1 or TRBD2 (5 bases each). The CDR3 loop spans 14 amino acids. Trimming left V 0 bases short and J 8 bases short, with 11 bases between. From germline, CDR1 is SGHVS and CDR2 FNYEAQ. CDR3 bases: TGTGCCAGCAGCTTAGCCGGGACCAATGATGAGCAGTTCTTC. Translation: CASSLAGTNDEQFF.

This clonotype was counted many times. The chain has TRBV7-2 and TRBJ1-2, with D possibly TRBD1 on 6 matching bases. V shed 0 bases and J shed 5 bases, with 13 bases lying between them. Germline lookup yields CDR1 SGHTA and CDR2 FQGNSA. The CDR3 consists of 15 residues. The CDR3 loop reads CASSLAGAGQYGYTF. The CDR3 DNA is TGTGCCAGCAGCTTAGCGGGGGCGGGGCAGTATGGCTACACCTTC.

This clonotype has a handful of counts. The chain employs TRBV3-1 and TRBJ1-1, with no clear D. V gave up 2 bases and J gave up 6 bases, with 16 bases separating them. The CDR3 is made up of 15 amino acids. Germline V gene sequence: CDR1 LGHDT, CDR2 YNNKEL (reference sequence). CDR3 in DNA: TGTGCCAGCAGCCAACGCCCGACACAAACTTCTGAAGCTTTCTTT. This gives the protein CASSQRPTQTSEAFF.

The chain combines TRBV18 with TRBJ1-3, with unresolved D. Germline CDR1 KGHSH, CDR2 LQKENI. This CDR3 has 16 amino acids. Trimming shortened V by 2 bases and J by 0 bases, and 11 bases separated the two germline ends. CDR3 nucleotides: TGTGCCAGCTCACCAGCCCAACTCAGCTCTGGAAACACCATATATTTT. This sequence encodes CASSPAQLSSGNTIYF.

CDR3 protein: CASSLKTSGMGEGYNEQFF. Written as DNA, the CDR3 is TGTGCCAGCAGCTTAAAGACTAGCGGGATGGGAGAGGGGTACAATGAGCAGTTCTTC. The rearrangement joins TRBV7-3 to TRBJ2-1, with 11 bases fitting TRBD2. The CDR3 is 19 residues long. The V gene end was trimmed by 1 base and the J gene end by 4 bases; junction bases not matched to a gene: 12. Germline-derived CDR1 and CDR2 are SGHTA and FQGTGA.

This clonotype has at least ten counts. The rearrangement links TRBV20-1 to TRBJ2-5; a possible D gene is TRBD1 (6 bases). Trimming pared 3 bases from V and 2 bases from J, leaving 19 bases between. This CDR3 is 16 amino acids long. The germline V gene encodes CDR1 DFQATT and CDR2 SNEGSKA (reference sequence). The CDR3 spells CSASRRFRDKQETQYF. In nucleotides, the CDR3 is TGCAGTGCTAGCCGTCGGTTCCGGGACAAACAAGAGACCCAGTACTTC.

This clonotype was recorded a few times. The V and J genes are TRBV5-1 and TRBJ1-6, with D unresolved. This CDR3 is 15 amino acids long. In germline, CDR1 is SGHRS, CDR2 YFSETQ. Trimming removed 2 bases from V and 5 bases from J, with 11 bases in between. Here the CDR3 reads CASSLGHLNNSPLHF. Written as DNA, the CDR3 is TGCGCCAGCAGCTTAGGGCACCTAAATAATTCACCCCTCCACTTT.

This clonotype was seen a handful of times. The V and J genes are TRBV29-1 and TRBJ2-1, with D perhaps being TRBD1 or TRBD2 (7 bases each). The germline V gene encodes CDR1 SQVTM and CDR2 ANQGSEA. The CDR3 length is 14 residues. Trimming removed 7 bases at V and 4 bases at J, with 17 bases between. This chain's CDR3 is CSAGRGQMYNEQFF. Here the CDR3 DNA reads TGCAGCGCGGGGAGGGGACAGATGTACAATGAGCAGTTCTTC.

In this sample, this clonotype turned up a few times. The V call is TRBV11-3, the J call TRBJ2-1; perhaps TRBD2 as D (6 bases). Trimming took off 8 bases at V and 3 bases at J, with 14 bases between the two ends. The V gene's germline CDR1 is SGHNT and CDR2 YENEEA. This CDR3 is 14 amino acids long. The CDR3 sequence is CASLAGPNYNEQFF. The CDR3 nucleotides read TGTGCCAGCTTGGCGGGACCAAACTACAATGAGCAGTTCTTC.

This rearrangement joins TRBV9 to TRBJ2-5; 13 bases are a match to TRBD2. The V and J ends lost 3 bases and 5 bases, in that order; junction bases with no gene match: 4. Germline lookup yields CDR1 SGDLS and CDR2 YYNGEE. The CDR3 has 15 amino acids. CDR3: CASSEGLAGSETQYF. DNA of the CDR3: TGTGCCAGCAGCGAGGGACTAGCGGGATCCGAGACCCAGTACTTC. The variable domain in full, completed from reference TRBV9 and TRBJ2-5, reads DSGVTQTPKHLITATGQRVTLRCSPRSGDLSVYWYQQSLDQGLQFLIQYYNGEERAKGNILERFSAQQFPDLHSELNLSSLELGDSALYFCASSEGLAGSETQYFGPGTRLLVL.

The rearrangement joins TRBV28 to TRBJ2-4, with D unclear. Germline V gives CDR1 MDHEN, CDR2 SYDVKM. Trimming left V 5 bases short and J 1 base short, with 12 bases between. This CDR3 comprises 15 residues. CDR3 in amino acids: CASSRPAGAKNIQYF. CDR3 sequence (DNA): TGTGCCAGCAGTAGGCCCGCTGGGGCCAAAAACATTCAGTACTTC.

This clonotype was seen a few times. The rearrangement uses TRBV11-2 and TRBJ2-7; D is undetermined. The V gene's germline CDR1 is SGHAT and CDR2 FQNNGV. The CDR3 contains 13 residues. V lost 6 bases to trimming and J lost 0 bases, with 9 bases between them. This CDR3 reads CASRYELSYEQYF. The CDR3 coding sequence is TGTGCCAGCAGATATGAACTCTCCTACGAGCAGTACTTC.

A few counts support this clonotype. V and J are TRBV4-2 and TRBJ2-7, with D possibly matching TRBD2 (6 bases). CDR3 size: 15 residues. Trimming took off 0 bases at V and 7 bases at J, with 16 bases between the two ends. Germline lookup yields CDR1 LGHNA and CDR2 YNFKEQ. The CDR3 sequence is CASSQDHGSPQEQYF. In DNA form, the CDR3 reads TGTGCCAGCAGCCAAGATCACGGGAGCCCCCAAGAGCAGTACTTC.

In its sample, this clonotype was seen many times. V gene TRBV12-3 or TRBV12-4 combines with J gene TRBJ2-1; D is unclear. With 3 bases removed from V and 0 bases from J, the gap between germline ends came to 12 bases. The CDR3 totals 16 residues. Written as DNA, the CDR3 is TGTGCCAGCAGTTTGAAAGTGGGTCCCTCCTACAATGAGCAGTTCTTC. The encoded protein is CASSLKVGPSYNEQFF.

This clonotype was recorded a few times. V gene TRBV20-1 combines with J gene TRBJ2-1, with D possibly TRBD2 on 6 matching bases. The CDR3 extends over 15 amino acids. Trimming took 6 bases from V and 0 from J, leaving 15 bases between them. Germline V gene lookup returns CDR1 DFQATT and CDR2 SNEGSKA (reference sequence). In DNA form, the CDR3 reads TGCAGTGCCCGTGAAGCGGGTAACTCCTACAATGAGCAGTTCTTC. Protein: CSAREAGNSYNEQFF.

CDR3 nucleotide sequence: TGTGCCAGCAGCTCCTTGATGGGACTCTCCGGGACAGGCCGATATGGCTACACCTTC. This translates into CASSSLMGLSGTGRYGYTF. V is TRBV7-9 and J is TRBJ1-2; 8 positions match TRBD1. J was trimmed by 5 bases and V by 4 bases; bases with no gene match: 21. Germline V gives CDR1 SEHNR, CDR2 FQNEAQ (reference sequence). The CDR3 covers 19 residues. Using reference TRBV7-9 and TRBJ1-2 for the parts outside the CDR3, the full variable domain is DTGVSQNPRHKITKRGQNVTFRCDPISEHNRLYWYRQTLGQGPEFLTYFQNEAQLEKSRLLSDRFSAERPKGSFSTLEIQRTEQGDSAMYLCASSSLMGLSGTGRYGYTFGSGTRLTVV.

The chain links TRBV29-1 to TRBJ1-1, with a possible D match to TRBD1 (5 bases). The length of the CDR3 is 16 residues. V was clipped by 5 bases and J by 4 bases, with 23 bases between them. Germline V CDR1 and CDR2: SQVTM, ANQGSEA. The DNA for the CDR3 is TGCAGCGTTCGCCCGGAGGGCAGGGTGTTGCGCACTGAAGCTTTCTTT. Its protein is CSVRPEGRVLRTEAFF.

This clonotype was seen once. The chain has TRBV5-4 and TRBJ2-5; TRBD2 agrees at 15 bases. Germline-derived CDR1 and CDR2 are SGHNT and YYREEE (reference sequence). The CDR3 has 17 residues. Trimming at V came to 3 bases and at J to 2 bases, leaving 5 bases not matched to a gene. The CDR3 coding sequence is TGTGCCAGCAGCTCGGGACTAGCGGGGGGCGCTCAAGAGACCCAGTACTTC. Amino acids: CASSSGLAGGAQETQYF.